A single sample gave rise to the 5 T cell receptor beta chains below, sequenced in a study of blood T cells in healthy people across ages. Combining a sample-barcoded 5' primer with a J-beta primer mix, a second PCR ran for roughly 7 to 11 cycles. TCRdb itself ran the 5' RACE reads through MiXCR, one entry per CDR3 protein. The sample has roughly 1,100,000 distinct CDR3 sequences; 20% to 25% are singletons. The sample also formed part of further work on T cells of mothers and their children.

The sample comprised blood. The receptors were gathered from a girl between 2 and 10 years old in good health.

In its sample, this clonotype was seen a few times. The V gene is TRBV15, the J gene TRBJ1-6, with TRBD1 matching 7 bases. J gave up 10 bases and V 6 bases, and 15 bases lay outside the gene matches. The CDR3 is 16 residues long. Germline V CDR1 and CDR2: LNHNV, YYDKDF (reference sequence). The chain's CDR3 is CATSTGEGDLFSPLHF. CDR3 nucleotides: TGTGCCACCAGTACAGGGGAAGGTGACCTTTTCTCACCCCTCCACTTT.

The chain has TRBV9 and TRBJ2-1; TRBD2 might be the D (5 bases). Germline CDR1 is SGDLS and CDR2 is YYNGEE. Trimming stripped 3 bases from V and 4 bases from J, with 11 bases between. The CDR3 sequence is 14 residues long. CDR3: CASSAADWYNEQFF. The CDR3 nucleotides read TGTGCCAGCAGCGCCGCGGACTGGTACAATGAGCAGTTCTTC.

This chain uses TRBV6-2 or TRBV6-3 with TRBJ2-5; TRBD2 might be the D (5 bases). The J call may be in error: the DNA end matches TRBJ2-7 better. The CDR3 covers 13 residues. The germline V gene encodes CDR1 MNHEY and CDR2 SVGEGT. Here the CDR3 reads CASSNTRNYEQYF. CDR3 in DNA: TGTGCCAGCAGTAATACTAGAAACTACGAGCAGTACTTC.

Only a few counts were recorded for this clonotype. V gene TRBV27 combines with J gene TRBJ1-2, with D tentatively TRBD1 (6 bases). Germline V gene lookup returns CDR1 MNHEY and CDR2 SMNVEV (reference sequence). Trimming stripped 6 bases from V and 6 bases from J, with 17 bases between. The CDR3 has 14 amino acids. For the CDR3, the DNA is TGTGCCAGCAGCCGGCCGGACAGATCTGATGGCTACACCTTC. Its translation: CASSRPDRSDGYTF.

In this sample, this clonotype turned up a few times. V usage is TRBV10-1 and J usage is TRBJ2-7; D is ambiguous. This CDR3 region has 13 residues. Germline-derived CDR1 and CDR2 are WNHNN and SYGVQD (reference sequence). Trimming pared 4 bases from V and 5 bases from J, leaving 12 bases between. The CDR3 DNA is TGCGCCAGCAGTGCCCTGATCGACGACGAGCAGTACTTC. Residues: CASSALIDDEQYF.